Listed here are 9 T cell receptor beta chains from one sample, sequenced in a study of cytomegalovirus exposure and HLA in healthy donors. The study ran its PCR with 60 Vbeta and 13 Jbeta primers. The protocol was immunoSEQ multiplex PCR, while the TCRdb copy is restricted to in-frame clones and leaves out a portion. The sample records some 35,000 clones, more than 50% being singletons. Sequenced: PBMCs. The receptor set was obtained from a woman between 35 and 50 years old in good health and CMV-seropositive.

This clone was seen more than once but under ten times. In DNA form, the CDR3 reads TGTGCCAGCAGCTCCGGACAGGGGCGGTACGGTGAAAAACTGTTTTTT. Encoded protein: CASSSGQGRYGEKLFF. This chain uses TRBV7-9 with TRBJ1-4; 9 bases line up with TRBD1. CDR1 and CDR2 from the germline V gene are SEHNR and FQNEAQ (reference sequence). This CDR3 has 16 residues. V was pared by 4 bases and J by 7 bases, with 10 bases of the junction left unmatched.

A single count supports this clone. This chain connects TRBV5-1 to TRBJ1-1, with TRBD1 as a possible D gene (6 bases). The CDR3 length is 16 residues. The germline V and J ends were trimmed by 0 bases and 6 bases, with 18 bases remaining between them. The germline V gene encodes CDR1 SGHRS and CDR2 YFSETQ. The chain's CDR3 is CASSLAVGGAYAEAFF. The CDR3 DNA follows: TGCGCCAGCAGCTTGGCCGTGGGGGGGGCTTACGCTGAAGCTTTCTTT.

The chain couples TRBV10-3 to TRBJ1-5; the match to TRBD1 covers 7 bases. Unmatched junction bases numbered 6, after V lost 5 bases and J lost 2 bases. CDR1 is ENHRY, CDR2 SYGVKD, per germline. There are 15 residues in the CDR3. CDR3 bases: TGTGCCATCAGTATCGGGACAGTTGGCAATCAGCCCCAGCATTTT. Amino acids: CAISIGTVGNQPQHF.

Comment on this clone: A read error may account for a junction end that differs from germline. V gene TRBV2 combines with J gene TRBJ1-2, with D perhaps TRBD1 (6 bases). The CDR3 is made up of 15 amino acids. Germline V lookup: CDR1 SNHLY, CDR2 FYNNEI. This CDR3 is CASSLDRSHNYDYTF. In nucleotides, the CDR3 is TGTGCCAGCAGCCTCGACAGGTCTCATAACTATGACTACACCTTC.

Only a few counts were recorded for this clone. V usage is TRBV5-1 and J usage is TRBJ2-1; TRBD2 is a possible D gene (7 bases). The CDR3 is 13 residues long. V was shortened by 6 bases and J by 12 bases, with 19 bases between the two germline ends. CDR1 is SGHRS and CDR2 is YFSETQ in the germline V gene. The chain's CDR3 is CASNPYLGGPQFF. In DNA, the CDR3 is TGCGCCAGCAATCCTTACCTGGGGGGGCCGCAGTTCTTC. Combining the CDR3 with reference TRBV5-1 and TRBJ2-1 gives the whole variable domain KAGVTQTPRYLIKTRGQQVTLSCSPISGHRSVSWYQQTPGQGLQFLFEYFSETQRNKGNFPGRFSGRQFSNSRSEMNVSTLELGDSALYLCASNPYLGGPQFFGPGTRLTVL.

The V gene is TRBV28, the J gene TRBJ1-1; unclear D gene. The CDR3 length is 13 residues. Germline CDR1 and CDR2: MDHEN and SYDVKM. Deletions cut 2 bases from V and 1 base from J, with 5 bases between. The CDR3 nucleotides are TGTGCCAGCAGTTTACCCCAGAACACTGAAGCTTTCTTT. It encodes CASSLPQNTEAFF.

The CDR3 DNA reads TGTGCCAGCAGCCCGAAGACAGGGGACCGCTCACCCCTCCACTTT. It specifies CASSPKTGDRSPLHF. The rearrangement joins TRBV28 to TRBJ1-6, with 8 nucleotides matching TRBD1. This CDR3 contains 15 residues. The trim removed 6 bases at V and 10 bases at J, leaving 11 bases unmatched. Per the germline V gene, CDR1 is MDHEN and CDR2 is SYDVKM.

This clone was seen only a few times. The chain uses TRBV6-5 and TRBJ1-3; weak D call: TRBD1 (5 bases). V was pared by 0 bases and J by 2 bases, with 11 bases between. Germline V CDR1 and CDR2: MNHEY, SVGAGI. The CDR3 has 16 amino acids. CDR3 bases: TGTGCCAGCAGTTACTCGAAGTTAGGGGCTGGAAACACCATATATTTT. As protein: CASSYSKLGAGNTIYF.

The chain links TRBV25-1 to TRBJ2-7; tentatively, D is TRBD2 (6 bases). This CDR3 comprises 14 residues. Germline V lookup: CDR1 MGHDK, CDR2 SYGVNS. V lost 7 bases and J 3 bases, leaving 16 bases between the germline ends. CDR3 sequence: CASIGDSLDYEQYF. The CDR3 DNA reads TGTGCCAGCATTGGGGACTCCCTGGACTACGAGCAGTACTTC.